This TCR beta chain was documented in a study of T cells after yellow fever vaccination. As TCR cDNA was made by 5'RACE template switching, a universal primer site and UMIs were added. Via MiXCR, TCRdb re-called the 5' RACE reads, giving one row per CDR3 protein. The sample lists 200,000 to 250,000 distinct CDR3 sequences, approximately 3.3% occurring once. A word on this clonotype: Its antigen is undetermined. A read error is possible here, since a much larger clone lies one base away.

This CDR3 is 16 amino acids long. Per the germline V gene, CDR1 is SGHAT and CDR2 is FQNNGV. V lost 8 bases and J lost 3, with 20 bases in between. Regarding the study as a whole: On re-exposure, the response was weaker but peaked faster, at day 5 versus 15. Abundant contaminating clonotypes from the bulk population could appear in FACS-sorted repertoires.

This chain uses TRBV11-2 with TRBJ2-1, with D unresolved. This specimen consisted of CD4+ T cells sorted from PBMCs, obtained 10 days after the yellow fever booster vaccination. This clonotype originated in a young man who received the YFV17D yellow fever vaccine. CDR3 in amino acids: CASDLSPRRSYNEQFF. In nucleotides, the CDR3 is TGTGCCAGCGACCTAAGCCCCCGGCGGAGCTACAATGAGCAGTTCTTC.